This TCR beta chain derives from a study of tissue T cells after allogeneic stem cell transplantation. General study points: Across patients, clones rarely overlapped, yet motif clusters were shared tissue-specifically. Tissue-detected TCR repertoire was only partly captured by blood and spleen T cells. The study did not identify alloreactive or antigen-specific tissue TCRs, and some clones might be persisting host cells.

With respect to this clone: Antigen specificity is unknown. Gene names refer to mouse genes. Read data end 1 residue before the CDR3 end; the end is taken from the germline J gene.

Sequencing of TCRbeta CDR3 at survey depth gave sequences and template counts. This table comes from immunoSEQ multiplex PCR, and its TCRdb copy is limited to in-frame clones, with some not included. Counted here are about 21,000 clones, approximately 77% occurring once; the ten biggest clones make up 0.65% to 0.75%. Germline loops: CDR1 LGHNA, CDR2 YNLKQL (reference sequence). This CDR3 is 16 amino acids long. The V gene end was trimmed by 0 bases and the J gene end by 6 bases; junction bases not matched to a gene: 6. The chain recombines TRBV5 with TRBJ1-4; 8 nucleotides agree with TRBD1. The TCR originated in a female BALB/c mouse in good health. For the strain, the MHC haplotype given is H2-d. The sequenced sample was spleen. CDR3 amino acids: CASSQDAGGRDERLFF. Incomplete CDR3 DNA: TGTGCCAGCAGCCAAGATGCAGGGGGCAGAGACGAAAGATTATTT.